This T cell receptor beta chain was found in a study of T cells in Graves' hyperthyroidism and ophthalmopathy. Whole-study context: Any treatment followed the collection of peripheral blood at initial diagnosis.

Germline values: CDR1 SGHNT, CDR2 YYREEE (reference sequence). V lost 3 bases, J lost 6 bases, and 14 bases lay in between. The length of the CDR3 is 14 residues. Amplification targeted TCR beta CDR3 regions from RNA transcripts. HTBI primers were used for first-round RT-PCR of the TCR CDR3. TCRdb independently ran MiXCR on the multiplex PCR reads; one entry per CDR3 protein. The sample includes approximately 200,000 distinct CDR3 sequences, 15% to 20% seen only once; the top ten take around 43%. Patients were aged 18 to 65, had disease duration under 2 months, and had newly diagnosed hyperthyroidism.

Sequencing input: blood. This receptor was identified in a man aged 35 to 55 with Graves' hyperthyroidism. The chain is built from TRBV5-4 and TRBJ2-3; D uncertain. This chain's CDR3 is CASSSVLGSDTQYF. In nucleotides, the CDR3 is TGTGCCAGCAGCTCGGTTTTGGGATCTGATACGCAGTATTTT.